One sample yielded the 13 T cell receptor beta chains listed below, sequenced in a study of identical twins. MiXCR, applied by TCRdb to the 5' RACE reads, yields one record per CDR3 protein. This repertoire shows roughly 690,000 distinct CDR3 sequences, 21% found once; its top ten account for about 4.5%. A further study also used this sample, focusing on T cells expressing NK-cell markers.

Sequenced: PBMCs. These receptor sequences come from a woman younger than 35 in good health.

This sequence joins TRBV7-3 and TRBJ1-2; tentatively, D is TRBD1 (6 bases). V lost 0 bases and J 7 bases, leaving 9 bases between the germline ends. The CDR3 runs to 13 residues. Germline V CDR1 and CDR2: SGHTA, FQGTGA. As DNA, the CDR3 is TGTGCCAGCAGCTTAACGGGGACAAGTGGCTACACCTTC. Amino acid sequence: CASSLTGTSGYTF.

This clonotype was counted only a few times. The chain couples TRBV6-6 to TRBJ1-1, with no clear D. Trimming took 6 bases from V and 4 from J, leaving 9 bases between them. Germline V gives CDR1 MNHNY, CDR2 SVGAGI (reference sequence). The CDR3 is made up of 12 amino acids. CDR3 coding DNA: TGTGCCAGCAGAGAAGACCCCACTGAAGCTTTCTTT. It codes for CASREDPTEAFF.

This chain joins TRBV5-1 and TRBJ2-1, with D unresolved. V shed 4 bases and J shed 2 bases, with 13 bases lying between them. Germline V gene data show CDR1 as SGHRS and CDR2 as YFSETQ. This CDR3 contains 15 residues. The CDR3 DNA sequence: TGCGCCAGCAGCCCCACCGTTGCCCCCTACAATGAGCAGTTCTTC. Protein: CASSPTVAPYNEQFF. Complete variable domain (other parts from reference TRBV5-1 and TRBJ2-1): KAGVTQTPRYLIKTRGQQVTLSCSPISGHRSVSWYQQTPGQGLQFLFEYFSETQRNKGNFPGRFSGRQFSNSRSEMNVSTLELGDSALYLCASSPTVAPYNEQFFGPGTRLTVL.

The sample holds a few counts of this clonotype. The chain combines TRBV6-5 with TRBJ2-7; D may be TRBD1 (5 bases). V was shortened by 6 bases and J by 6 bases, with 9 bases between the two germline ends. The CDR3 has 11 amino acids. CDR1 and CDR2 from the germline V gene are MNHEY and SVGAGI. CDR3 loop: CASRYDSEQYF. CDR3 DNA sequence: TGTGCCAGCAGGTACGACAGCGAGCAGTACTTC.

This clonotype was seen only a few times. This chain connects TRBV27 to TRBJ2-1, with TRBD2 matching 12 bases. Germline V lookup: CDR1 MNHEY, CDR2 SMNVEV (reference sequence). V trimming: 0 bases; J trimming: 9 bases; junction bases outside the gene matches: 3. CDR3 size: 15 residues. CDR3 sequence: CASSLSPSGGGEQFF. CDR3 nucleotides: TGTGCCAGCAGTTTATCTCCTAGCGGGGGGGGTGAGCAGTTCTTC.

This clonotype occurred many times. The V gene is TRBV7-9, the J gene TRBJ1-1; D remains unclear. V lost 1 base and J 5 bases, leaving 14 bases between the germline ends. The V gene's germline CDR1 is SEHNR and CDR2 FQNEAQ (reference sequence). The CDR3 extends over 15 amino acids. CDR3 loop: CASSLGSRQGTEAFF. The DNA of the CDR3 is TGTGCCAGCAGCTTAGGGTCGAGACAAGGGACTGAAGCTTTCTTT.

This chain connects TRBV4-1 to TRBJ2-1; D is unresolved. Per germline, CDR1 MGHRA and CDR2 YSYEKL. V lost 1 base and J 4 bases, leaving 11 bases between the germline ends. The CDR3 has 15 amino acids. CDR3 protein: CASSQALTMYNEQFF. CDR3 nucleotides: TGCGCCAGCAGCCAAGCCCTTACAATGTACAATGAGCAGTTCTTC.

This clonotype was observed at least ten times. The CDR3 region is CASSQKGGGLVAFF. CDR3 DNA sequence: TGTGCCAGCAGCCAAAAGGGCGGGGGTCTCGTAGCTTTCTTT. The gene calls are TRBV3-1 and TRBJ1-1, with a tentative D call TRBD1 (5 bases). Germline V gives CDR1 LGHDT, CDR2 YNNKEL (reference sequence). The CDR3 runs to 14 residues. Trimming took off 2 bases at V and 10 bases at J, with 17 bases between the two ends.

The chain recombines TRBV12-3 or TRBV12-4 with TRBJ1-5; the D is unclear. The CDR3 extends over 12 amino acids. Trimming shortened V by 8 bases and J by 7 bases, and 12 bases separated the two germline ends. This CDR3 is CASGPGGQPQHF. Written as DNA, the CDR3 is TGTGCCAGCGGCCCCGGAGGGCAGCCCCAGCATTTT.

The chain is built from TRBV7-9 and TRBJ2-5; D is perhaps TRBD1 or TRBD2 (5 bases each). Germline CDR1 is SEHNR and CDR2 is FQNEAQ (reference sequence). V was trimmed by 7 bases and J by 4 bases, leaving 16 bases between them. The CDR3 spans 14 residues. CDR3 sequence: CASTKGTETETQYF. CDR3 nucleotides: TGTGCCAGCACCAAGGGGACGGAGACAGAGACCCAGTACTTC.

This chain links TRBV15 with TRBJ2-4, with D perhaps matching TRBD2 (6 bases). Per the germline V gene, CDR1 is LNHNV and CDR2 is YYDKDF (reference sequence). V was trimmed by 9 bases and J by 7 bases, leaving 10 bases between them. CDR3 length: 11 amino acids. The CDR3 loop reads CATGDSNIQYF. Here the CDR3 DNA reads TGTGCCACAGGGGACTCGAACATTCAGTACTTC.

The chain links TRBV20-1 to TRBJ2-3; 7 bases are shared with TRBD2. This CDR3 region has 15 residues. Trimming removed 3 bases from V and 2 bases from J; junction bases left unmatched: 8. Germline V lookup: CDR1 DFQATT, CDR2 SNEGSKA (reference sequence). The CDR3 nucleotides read TGCAGTGCTAGCCCGTTGGCGGGGGTCACAGATACGCAGTATTTT. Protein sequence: CSASPLAGVTDTQYF.

The CDR3 nucleotides read TGCGCCAGCAGCCGGGACCAGGGGACCGCGCGGTGGTCCGAGCAGTACTTC. Translation: CASSRDQGTARWSEQYF. This chain connects TRBV5-1 to TRBJ2-7; maybe TRBD1 (6 bases). Trimming shortened V by 4 bases and J by 6 bases, and 26 bases separated the two germline ends. This CDR3 has 17 amino acids. Germline CDR1 reads SGHRS; CDR2 reads YFSETQ.